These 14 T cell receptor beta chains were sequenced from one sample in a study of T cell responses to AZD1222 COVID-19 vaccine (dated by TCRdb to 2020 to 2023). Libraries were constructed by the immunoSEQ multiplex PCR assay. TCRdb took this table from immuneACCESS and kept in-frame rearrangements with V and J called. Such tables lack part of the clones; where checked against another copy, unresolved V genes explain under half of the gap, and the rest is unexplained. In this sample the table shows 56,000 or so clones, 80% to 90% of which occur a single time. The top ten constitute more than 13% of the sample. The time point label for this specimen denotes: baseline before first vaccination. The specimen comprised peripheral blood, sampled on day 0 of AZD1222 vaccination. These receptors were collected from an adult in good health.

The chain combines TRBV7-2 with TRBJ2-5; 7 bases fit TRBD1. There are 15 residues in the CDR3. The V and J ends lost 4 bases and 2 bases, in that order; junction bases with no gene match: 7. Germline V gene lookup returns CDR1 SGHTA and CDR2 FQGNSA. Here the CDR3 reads CASSSDRWRQETQYF. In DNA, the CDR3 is TGTGCCAGCAGCTCGGACAGGTGGCGACAAGAGACCCAGTACTTC.

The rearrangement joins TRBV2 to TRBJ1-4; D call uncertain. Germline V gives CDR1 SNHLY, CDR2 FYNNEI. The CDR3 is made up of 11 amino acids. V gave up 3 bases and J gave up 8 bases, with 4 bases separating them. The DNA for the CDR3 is TGTGCCAGCAGTGAGCAGGAAAAACTGTTTTTT. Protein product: CASSEQEKLFF.

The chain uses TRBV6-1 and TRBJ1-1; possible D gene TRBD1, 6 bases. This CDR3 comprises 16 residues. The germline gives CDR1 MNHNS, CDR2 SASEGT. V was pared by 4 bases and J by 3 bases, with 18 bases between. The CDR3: CASSGPLQGMDTEAFF. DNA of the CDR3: TGTGCCAGCAGTGGACCTCTCCAGGGGATGGACACTGAAGCTTTCTTT.

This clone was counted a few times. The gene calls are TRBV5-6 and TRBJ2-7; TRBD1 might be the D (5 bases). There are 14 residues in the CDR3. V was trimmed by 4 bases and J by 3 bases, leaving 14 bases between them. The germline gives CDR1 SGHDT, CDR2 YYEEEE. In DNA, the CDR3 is TGTGCCAGCAGCAGGGGCATAAGCAACTACGAGCAGTACTTC. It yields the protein CASSRGISNYEQYF.

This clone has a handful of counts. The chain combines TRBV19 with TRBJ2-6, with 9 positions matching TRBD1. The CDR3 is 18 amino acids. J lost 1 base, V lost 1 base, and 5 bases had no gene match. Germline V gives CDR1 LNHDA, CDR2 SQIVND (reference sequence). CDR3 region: CASSIAGQGGSGANVLTF. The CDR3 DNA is TGTGCCAGTAGTATAGCGGGACAGGGAGGGTCTGGGGCCAACGTCCTGACTTTC. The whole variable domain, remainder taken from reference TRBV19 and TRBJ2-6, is DGGITQSPKYLFRKEGQNVTLSCEQNLNHDAMYWYRQDPGQGLRLIYYSQIVNDFQKGDIAEGYSVSREKKESFPLTVTSAQKNPTAFYLCASSIAGQGGSGANVLTFGAGSRLTVL.

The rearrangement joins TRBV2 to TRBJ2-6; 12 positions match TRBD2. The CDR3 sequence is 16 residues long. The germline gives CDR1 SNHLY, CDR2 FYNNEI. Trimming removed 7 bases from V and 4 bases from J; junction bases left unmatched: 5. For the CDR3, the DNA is TGTGCCAGCACCACTAGCGGGGGGCTAGGGGCCAACGTCCTGACTTTC. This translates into CASTTSGGLGANVLTF.

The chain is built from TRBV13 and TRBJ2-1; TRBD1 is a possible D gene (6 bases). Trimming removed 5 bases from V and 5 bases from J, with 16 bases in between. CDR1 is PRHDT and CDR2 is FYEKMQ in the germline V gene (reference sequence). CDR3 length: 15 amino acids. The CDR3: CASSLRAQGHNEQFF. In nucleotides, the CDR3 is TGTGCCAGCAGCCTCCGGGCACAGGGCCACAATGAGCAGTTCTTC.

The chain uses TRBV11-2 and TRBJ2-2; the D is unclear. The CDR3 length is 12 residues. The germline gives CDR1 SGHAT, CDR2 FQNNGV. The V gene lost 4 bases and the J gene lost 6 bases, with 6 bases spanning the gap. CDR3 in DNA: TGTGCCAGCAGCTCATACCCCGGGGAGCTGTTTTTT. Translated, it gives CASSSYPGELFF.

This CDR3 reads CASSFSSDRVRVGYTF. CDR3 coding DNA: TGTGCCAGCAGTTTTAGCTCGGACAGGGTGAGAGTAGGCTACACCTTC. The chain uses TRBV27 and TRBJ1-2; 8 nucleotides align to TRBD1. Germline V gene sequence: CDR1 MNHEY, CDR2 SMNVEV (reference sequence). The CDR3 length is 16 residues. V lost 3 bases to trimming and J lost 8 bases; unmatched junction nucleotides: 14.

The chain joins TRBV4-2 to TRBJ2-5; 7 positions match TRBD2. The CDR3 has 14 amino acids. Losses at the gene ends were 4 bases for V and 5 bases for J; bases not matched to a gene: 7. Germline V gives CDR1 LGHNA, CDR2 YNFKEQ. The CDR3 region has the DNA TGTGCCAGCAGCCGAGGCCGGGACTATGAGACCCAGTACTTC. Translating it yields CASSRGRDYETQYF.

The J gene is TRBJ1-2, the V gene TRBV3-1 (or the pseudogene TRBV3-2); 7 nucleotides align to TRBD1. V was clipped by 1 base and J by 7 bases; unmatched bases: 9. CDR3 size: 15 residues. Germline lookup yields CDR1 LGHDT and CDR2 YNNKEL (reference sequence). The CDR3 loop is CASSQGRTGAGGYTF. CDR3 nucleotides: TGTGCCAGCAGCCAAGGAAGAACAGGGGCGGGTGGCTACACCTTC.

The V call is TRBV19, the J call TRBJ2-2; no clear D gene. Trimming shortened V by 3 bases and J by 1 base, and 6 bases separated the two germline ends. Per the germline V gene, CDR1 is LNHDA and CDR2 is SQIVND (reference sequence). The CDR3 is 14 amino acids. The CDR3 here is CASSIQRNTGELFF. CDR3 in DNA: TGTGCCAGTAGTATTCAGAGGAACACCGGGGAGCTGTTTTTT.

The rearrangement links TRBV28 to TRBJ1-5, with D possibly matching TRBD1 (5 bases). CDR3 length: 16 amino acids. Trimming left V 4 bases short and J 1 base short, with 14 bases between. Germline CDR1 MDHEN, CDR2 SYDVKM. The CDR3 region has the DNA TGTGCCAGCAGTTCCTTATTTTGGGGGAGCAATCAGCCCCAGCATTTT. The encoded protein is CASSSLFWGSNQPQHF.

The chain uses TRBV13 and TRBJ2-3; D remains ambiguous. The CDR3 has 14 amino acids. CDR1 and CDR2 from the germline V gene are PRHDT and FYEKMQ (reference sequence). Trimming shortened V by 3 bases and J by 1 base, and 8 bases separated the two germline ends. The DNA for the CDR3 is TGTGCCAGCAGCTTTCAAAGGCGCACAGATACGCAGTATTTT. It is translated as CASSFQRRTDTQYF.